A selection of T cell receptor beta chains follows, all from one sample in a study of T cell responses to AZD1222 COVID-19 vaccine. Profiling relied on immunoSEQ multiplex PCR, and the TCRdb table lists in-frame clones only, not all of them. The sample shows 120,000 to 150,000 clones, 89% of them seen only once. Sequenced here: peripheral blood, sampled on day 0 of AZD1222 vaccination. These receptors were collected from an adult in good health. CDR3s include the opening cysteine and the closing phenylalanine or tryptophan. The D gene is left open where the match is weak.

V gene	J gene	D gene	CDR3 protein
TRBV11-3	TRBJ2-7	.	CASSSGSPYEQYF
TRBV5-6	TRBJ2-1	.	CASSFTGIAYNEQFF
TRBV19	TRBJ1-5	TRBD1	CASRVGTDYQPQHF
TRBV7-2	TRBJ1-5	.	CASSLGVNQPQHF
TRBV28	TRBJ2-7	.	CASTAIGIYEQYF
TRBV7-9	TRBJ2-1	TRBD1	CASSQGQVSNEQFF
TRBV18	TRBJ1-5	.	CASSRASGENQPQHF
TRBV18	TRBJ1-3	.	CASSPRSRSDITSGNTIYF
TRBV10-2	TRBJ2-4	.	CASSGGTERAGNIQYF
TRBV5-5	TRBJ1-1	.	CASSYSGGLMNTEAFF
TRBV30	TRBJ2-5	.	CAWSSGLGETQYF
TRBV27	TRBJ1-5	.	CASSLNRNSNQPQHF
TRBV4-2	TRBJ2-3	TRBD2	CASTVVAGGRNTDTQYF
TRBV7-6	TRBJ1-2	.	CASSPRGSPDYGYTF
TRBV5-1	TRBJ2-7	TRBD1	CASSWDRGSYEQYF
TRBV20-1	TRBJ2-7	.	CSGTDSYEQYF
TRBV5-1	TRBJ1-4	.	CASRAAGTTTNEKLFF
TRBV4-3	TRBJ2-1	TRBD2	CASSQGLGTSRDNEQFF
TRBV28	TRBJ1-2	.	CASSLEAGDYGYTF
TRBV5-3	TRBJ2-1	TRBD2	CARSLSGRRGNEQFF
TRBV6-2/TRBV6-3	TRBJ1-5	.	CASSSSGDSNQPQHF
TRBV4-2	TRBJ1-2	TRBD1	CASSLRQGRNSLHYGYTF
TRBV28	TRBJ1-4	.	CASRSIMNEKLFF
TRBV19	TRBJ1-4	.	CASSISGLSNEKLFF
TRBV6-5	TRBJ2-1	TRBD2	CASSRTSGYYNEQFF
TRBV9	TRBJ1-3	.	CASSEPGNTIYF
TRBV7-2	TRBJ1-1	.	CASSLATASNEAFF
TRBV7-2	TRBJ2-7	TRBD2	CASSFPAGYNEQYF
TRBV15	TRBJ1-3	.	CATSRDKIGAPSGNTIYF
TRBV4-1	TRBJ2-1	.	CASSHQSGTAYNEQFF
TRBV7-2	TRBJ1-2	.	CASSLVYNYGYTF
TRBV7-3	TRBJ1-1	.	CASSLGQSMEAFF
TRBV7-6	TRBJ2-7	TRBD2	CASTQGLAGGPYEQYF
TRBV5-1	TRBJ1-2	TRBD1	CASSEDRVYGYTF
TRBV11-2	TRBJ1-6	TRBD1	CASSLLVTGPNSPLHF
TRBV4-3	TRBJ2-7	TRBD2	CASSRIAGVSSYEQYF
TRBV6-5	TRBJ2-2	.	CASLTLNTGELFF
TRBV21-1	TRBJ1-4	.	CASSSGKAGSSNEKLFF
TRBV19	TRBJ2-6	.	CASSTRGRGGSGANVLTF
TRBV3-1/TRBV3-2	TRBJ2-3	TRBD2	CASSQDGTSGSPDTQYF
TRBV7-2	TRBJ2-7	.	CASSFSYEQYF
TRBV5-4	TRBJ2-5	.	CASSQQGSQETQYF
TRBV5-1	TRBJ1-5	.	CASSLGLGNQPQHF
TRBV6-2/TRBV6-3	TRBJ2-1	.	CASSRLNEQFF
TRBV7-2	TRBJ2-7	TRBD2	CASSSRALAGEREQYF
TRBV20-1	TRBJ1-2	TRBD1	CSATGVDGYTF
TRBV7-9	TRBJ2-1	.	CASSSINEQFF
TRBV6-5	TRBJ2-3	.	CASSYSLLATQYF
TRBV18	TRBJ2-1	.	CASSLMRVKEQFF
TRBV28	TRBJ2-7	.	CASSPVGSRVYEQYF
TRBV7-3	TRBJ1-4	.	CASSLLGGGELFF
TRBV5-4	TRBJ2-5	TRBD1	CASSSTGGGETQYF
TRBV10-1	TRBJ2-1	.	CASRMGGDSGEQFF